What follows are 15 T cell receptor beta chains derived from one specimen sequenced in a study of lymphopenia after photon versus proton radiotherapy. Produced via immunoSEQ multiplex PCR; TCRdb's table is partial and in-frame only. Of roughly 61,000 clones in the sample, 75% to 90% were seen once. The sequences come from peripheral blood, collected from a patient treated with proton-based radiotherapy. These receptors originate from a man of 80 years or more with esophageal cancer.

The gene calls are TRBV7-2 and TRBJ2-5; 10 nucleotides agree with TRBD2. The V segment lost 5 bases and the J segment 0 bases; nucleotides outside the gene matches: 6. CDR1 and CDR2 from the germline V gene are SGHTA and FQGNSA. This CDR3 is 16 amino acids long. The CDR3 loop is CASSLVAGGHQETQYF. The CDR3 DNA follows: TGTGCCAGCAGCCTCGTAGCGGGGGGCCACCAAGAGACCCAGTACTTC.

The chain recombines TRBV18 with TRBJ1-2; D gene unclear. Germline CDR1 and CDR2: KGHSH and LQKENI. This CDR3 comprises 13 residues. The V end lost 3 bases, the J end lost 5 bases, and 10 bases lay between the germline ends. CDR3 sequence: CASSPGSTYGYTF. The CDR3 bases are TGTGCCAGCTCACCCGGGTCCACATATGGCTACACCTTC. The full variable domain, its missing parts supplied by reference TRBV18 and TRBJ1-2, is NAGVMQNPRHLVRRRGQEARLRCSPMKGHSHVYWYRQLPEEGLKFMVYLQKENIIDESGMPKERFSAEFPKEGPSILRIQQVVRGDSAAYFCASSPGSTYGYTFGSGTRLTVV.

The CDR3 loop reads CASRGGGQGMNEQYF. Written as DNA, the CDR3 is TGCGCCAGCAGGGGAGGGGGACAGGGTATGAACGAGCAGTACTTC. The genes are TRBV5-1 and TRBJ2-7; 9 bases agree with TRBD1. This CDR3 region has 15 residues. The germline CDR1 and CDR2 sequences are SGHRS and YFSETQ. With V trimmed by 5 bases and J by 5 bases, 11 bases remained unmatched.

The chain combines TRBV11-3 with TRBJ1-2; unclear D gene. The germline V gene has CDR1 SGHNT and CDR2 YENEEA. The V gene lost 2 bases and the J gene lost 0 bases, with 10 bases spanning the gap. The CDR3 is made up of 15 amino acids. Here the CDR3 reads CASSLSSDSNYGYTF. In nucleotides, the CDR3 is TGTGCCAGCAGCTTAAGTTCTGATTCTAACTATGGCTACACCTTC.

The V gene is TRBV5-1, the J gene TRBJ1-4; 9 bases are a match to TRBD1. Trimming cost V 7 bases and J 8 bases; bases outside gene matches: 12. Germline V gene data show CDR1 as SGHRS and CDR2 as YFSETQ. The CDR3 sequence is 15 residues long. The CDR3 loop reads CASAFLGQGGEKLFF. CDR3 sequence (DNA): TGCGCCAGCGCCTTTCTGGGACAGGGAGGCGAAAAACTGTTTTTT.

V is TRBV18 and J is TRBJ1-1; TRBD1 aligns across 7 bases. The CDR3 totals 14 residues. Trimming cost V 6 bases and J 11 bases; bases outside gene matches: 15. CDR1 is KGHSH and CDR2 is LQKENI in the germline V gene. DNA of the CDR3: TGTGCCAGCTCCACGGCTACAGGGGAAAGAGGGGCTTTCTTT. Translating it yields CASSTATGERGAFF.

The chain carries TRBV11-3 and TRBJ2-7, with 11 bases fitting TRBD1. The CDR3 length is 16 residues. The germline V gene has CDR1 SGHNT and CDR2 YENEEA. V lost 5 bases to trimming and J lost 2 bases; unmatched junction nucleotides: 8. The CDR3 is CASSPGQGAYPYEQYF. CDR3 sequence (DNA): TGTGCCAGCAGCCCCGGACAGGGGGCATACCCCTACGAGCAGTACTTC.

The chain has TRBV4-3 and TRBJ2-7, with 7 positions matching TRBD1. The V segment lost 2 bases and the J segment 3 bases; nucleotides outside the gene matches: 7. This CDR3 comprises 15 residues. Germline CDR1 and CDR2: LGHNA and YSLEER. The CDR3 loop reads CASSQRTGSGYEQYF. DNA for the CDR3: TGCGCCAGCAGCCAAAGGACAGGCTCCGGCTACGAGCAGTACTTC.

The chain joins TRBV6-9 to TRBJ2-7, with unresolved D. Germline V gives CDR1 MNHGY, CDR2 SVAAGI. The CDR3 loop spans 11 amino acids. Trimming removed 6 bases at V and 4 bases at J, with 7 bases between. Written as DNA, the CDR3 is TGTGCCAGCAGCACACAATACGAGCAGTACTTC. It encodes CASSTQYEQYF.

The chain combines TRBV7-2 with TRBJ2-7, with D perhaps TRBD2 (5 bases). CDR3 length: 17 amino acids. The ends were cut back, 5 bases at V and 4 bases at J, with 24 bases in the middle. Germline CDR1 is SGHTA and CDR2 is FQGNSA. The CDR3 nucleotides are TGTGCCAGCAGCGTAGATAATTGGGTCCGAGGGATGTACGAGCAGTACTTC. It translates to CASSVDNWVRGMYEQYF.

V gene TRBV5-1 combines with J gene TRBJ1-4, with D maybe TRBD1 (5 bases). V was clipped by 4 bases and J by 2 bases, with 12 bases between them. CDR3 length: 15 amino acids. The germline CDR1 and CDR2 sequences are SGHRS and YFSETQ. DNA for the CDR3: TGCGCCAGCAGCCCCGGGGGGTCTACTAATGAAAAACTGTTTTTT. This gives the protein CASSPGGSTNEKLFF.

The V gene is TRBV5-1, the J gene TRBJ2-7, with 8 bases identical to TRBD2. Unmatched junction bases numbered 9, after V lost 4 bases and J lost 3 bases. The germline gives CDR1 SGHRS, CDR2 YFSETQ. This CDR3 is built from 15 residues. CDR3 region: CASSATGTRHYEQYF. The CDR3 DNA follows: TGCGCCAGCAGCGCTACCGGGACTAGGCACTACGAGCAGTACTTC. Full variable domain (rest looked up from reference TRBV5-1 and TRBJ2-7): KAGVTQTPRYLIKTRGQQVTLSCSPISGHRSVSWYQQTPGQGLQFLFEYFSETQRNKGNFPGRFSGRQFSNSRSEMNVSTLELGDSALYLCASSATGTRHYEQYFGPGTRLTVT.

This clone has just one count. V and J are TRBV9 and TRBJ2-4; tentatively, D is TRBD2 (6 bases). This CDR3 contains 15 residues. With 7 bases removed from V and 7 bases from J, the gap between germline ends came to 21 bases. Germline V gene lookup returns CDR1 SGDLS and CDR2 YYNGEE. The CDR3, as DNA: TGTGCCAGCGGGCCTAGCGCCATTGACCGGAACATTCAGTACTTC. Protein product: CASGPSAIDRNIQYF.

The chain has TRBV5-8 and TRBJ1-2; 8 bases align to TRBD1. The trim removed 4 bases at V and 8 bases at J, leaving 4 bases unmatched. This CDR3 comprises 12 residues. CDR1 and CDR2 from the germline V gene are SGHTS and YDEGEE. The CDR3 protein is CASSPDREGYTF. The CDR3 DNA follows: TGTGCCAGCAGCCCGGACAGGGAGGGCTACACCTTC.

The chain couples TRBV7-2 to TRBJ1-2; D is undetermined. This CDR3 is 15 amino acids long. Trimming took off 1 base at V and 4 bases at J, with 13 bases between the two ends. CDR1 and CDR2 (germline): SGHTA, FQGNSA. Here the CDR3 DNA reads TGTGCCAGCAGCTTAGATTGGCGGGGAGCCTATGGCTACACCTTC. Residues: CASSLDWRGAYGYTF.